A single sample gave rise to the 9 T cell receptor beta chains below, sequenced in a study of blood T cells in healthy people across ages. A J-beta primer mix and a sample-barcoded 5' primer were used in a second PCR of roughly 6 to 12 cycles. Each CDR3 protein gets one entry after TCRdb re-called the 5' RACE reads with MiXCR. The sample has 1,300,000 or so distinct CDR3 sequences; 59% are singletons. The specimen was blood. These receptors originate from a man aged 18 to 30 in good health.

CDR3 amino acids: CSAREQGVRNGYTF. The CDR3 coding sequence is TGCAGTGCTAGAGAGCAGGGCGTCCGGAATGGCTACACCTTC. The rearrangement uses TRBV20-1 and TRBJ1-2, with D maybe TRBD1 (5 bases). This CDR3 is 14 amino acids long. Germline-derived CDR1 and CDR2 are DFQATT and SNEGSKA (reference sequence). The V gene lost 0 bases and the J gene lost 6 bases, with 14 bases spanning the gap.

The chain links TRBV20-1 to TRBJ2-7, with D maybe TRBD1 (7 bases). The CDR3 extends over 14 amino acids. The V gene lost 5 bases and the J gene lost 4 bases, with 18 bases spanning the gap. Germline lookup yields CDR1 DFQATT and CDR2 SNEGSKA (reference sequence). CDR3 residues: CSAPGQVRGYEQYF. CDR3 nucleotides: TGCAGTGCTCCCGGACAGGTTCGGGGGTACGAGCAGTACTTC.

In the case of this clonotype: The junction departs from the called germline gene at one end, perhaps through a read error. V and J are TRBV10-2 and TRBJ2-3, with 9 bases fitting TRBD1. From germline, CDR1 is WSHSY and CDR2 SAAADI. The CDR3 runs 15 residues. The CDR3 region has the DNA TGCGCCAGTAGTGAGGCGGGACAGGGAAGAGATACGCAGTATTTT. Its protein is CASSEAGQGRDTQYF.

The chain recombines TRBV25-1 with TRBJ2-4; tentative D call: TRBD2 (6 bases). The J call is in doubt because the DNA end fits TRBJ2-7 better. Germline CDR1 reads MGHDK; CDR2 reads SYGVNS. The CDR3 consists of 16 residues. CDR3 protein: CASSEFGRGISYEQYF. The DNA for the CDR3 is TGTGCCAGCAGTGAATTTGGACGGGGGATCTCCTACGAGCAGTACTTC.

The chain couples TRBV20-1 to TRBJ2-7, with 10 nucleotides matching TRBD1. There are 15 residues in the CDR3. The junction had 5 bases not matched to a gene; V was cut back by 1 base and J by 2 bases. Germline CDR1 is DFQATT and CDR2 is SNEGSKA (reference sequence). CDR3: CSARGRDRGTYEQYF. The CDR3 DNA is TGCAGTGCTAGAGGGAGGGACAGGGGTACCTACGAGCAGTACTTC.

The rearrangement links TRBV7-9 to TRBJ2-5; D remains unclear. The CDR3 is 15 residues long. V was clipped by 1 base and J by 5 bases, with 14 bases between them. The germline gives CDR1 SEHNR, CDR2 FQNEAQ (reference sequence). The CDR3 spells CASSLGNLGYETQYF. The CDR3 nucleotides read TGTGCCAGCAGCTTAGGTAACCTAGGATATGAGACCCAGTACTTC.

This sequence joins TRBV7-9 and TRBJ1-2; TRBD1 matches at 9 bases. Trimming at V came to 4 bases and at J to 3 bases, leaving 9 bases not matched to a gene. The germline gives CDR1 SEHNR, CDR2 FQNEAQ (reference sequence). This CDR3 has 16 amino acids. Here the CDR3 DNA reads TGTGCCAGCAGCTCTCCGACAGGGGGAAGGGACTATGGCTACACCTTC. It encodes CASSSPTGGRDYGYTF.

The V gene is TRBV5-8, the J gene TRBJ2-4, with TRBD1 as a possible D gene (6 bases). The J call may be in error: the DNA end matches TRBJ2-7 better. This CDR3 region has 15 residues. Germline CDR1 is SGHTS and CDR2 is YDEGEE. In DNA form, the CDR3 reads TGTGCCAGCAGCTCAGACAGGCCCCCTACCTACGAGCAGTACTTC. Amino acids: CASSSDRPPTYEQYF.

The rearrangement links TRBV5-1 to TRBJ1-2; D uncertain. Trimming took 0 bases from V and 8 from J, leaving 8 bases between them. CDR3 length: 12 amino acids. CDR1 and CDR2 (germline): SGHRS, YFSETQ. CDR3 loop: CASSLGSRGYTF. CDR3 in DNA: TGCGCCAGCAGCTTGGGATCGAGAGGCTACACCTTC.